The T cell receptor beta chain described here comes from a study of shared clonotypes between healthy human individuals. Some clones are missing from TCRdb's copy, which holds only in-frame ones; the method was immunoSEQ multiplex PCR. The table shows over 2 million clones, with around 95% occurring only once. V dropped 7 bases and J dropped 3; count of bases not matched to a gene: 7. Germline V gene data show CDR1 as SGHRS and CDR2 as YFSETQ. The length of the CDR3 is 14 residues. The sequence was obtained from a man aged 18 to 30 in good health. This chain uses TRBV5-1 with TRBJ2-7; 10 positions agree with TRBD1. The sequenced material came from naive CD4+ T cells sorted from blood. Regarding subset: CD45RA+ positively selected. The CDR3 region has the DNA TGCGCCAGCTCCCGACAGGGGGCTGTCTACGAGCAGTACTTC. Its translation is CASSRQGAVYEQYF.